This T cell receptor (beta chain) is from a study of CD8 T cells in ankylosing spondylitis. The CDR3 contains 15 residues. Germline CDR1 SNHLY, CDR2 FYNNEI. With 3 bases removed from V and 0 bases from J, the gap between germline ends came to 6 bases. Ten or more counts support this clonotype. Using its own MiXCR run on the 5' RACE reads, TCRdb lists one record per CDR3 protein. The top ten clones hold over 12% of a sample with roughly 160,000 distinct CDR3 sequences, 9.5% to 10% of them seen once. The TCR originated in a female donor with ankylosing spondylitis or in good health (not recorded which). V usage is TRBV2 and J usage is TRBJ2-6; no clear D gene. The sequencing input was blood, either unsorted or a sorted T cell fraction (not recorded which). CDR3 nucleotides: TGTGCCAGCAGTGAGAGGACCTCTGGGGCCAACGTCCTGACTTTC. It codes for CASSERTSGANVLTF.